Listed here is a single T cell receptor beta chain. Original methodology: Scientists estimated how many nucleated cells there were by amplifying reference gene primers. Produced via immunoSEQ multiplex PCR; TCRdb's table is partial and in-frame only. V and J calls and clone size are those listed in that table; D and trimming were worked out from the DNA. The repertoire consists of about 190,000 clones, with about 83% occurring once and the leading ten covering 9.5% to 15%. The CDR3 is 17 amino acids. The germline V gene encodes CDR1 KGHSH and CDR2 LQKENI. The V and J ends lost 2 bases and 1 base, in that order; junction bases with no gene match: 7. The sample belongs to a study of blood T cell repertoires in COVID-19. On the study more broadly: Donors in the United States, Italy and Spain gave samples during acute or convalescent COVID-19.

During active infection, Seattle patients enrolled and were then monitored through disease. The clonotype originates from a woman between 65 and 79 years old with COVID-19, enrolled during active disease. What was sequenced was peripheral blood. The V call is TRBV18, the J call TRBJ2-7, with TRBD2 identical over 11 bases. The CDR3 sequence: CASSPFSGRDSSYEQYF. CDR3 nucleotides: TGTGCCAGCTCACCATTTAGCGGGAGGGATTCTTCCTACGAGCAGTACTTC.